The next 22 T cell receptor beta chains were all read from a single sample in a study of blood T cell repertoires in COVID-19. The table came from immunoSEQ multiplex PCR; TCRdb's copy has only in-frame clones and leaves some out. This sample has 95,000 to 120,000 clones; around 86% occur once, and the top ten carry more than 3.5%. Sequencing used peripheral blood. The source is a woman in her sixties or seventies with acute or convalescent COVID-19.

This chain uses TRBV12-2 with TRBJ1-2; the table's D call, TRBD1, has no DNA check behind it. TRBV12-2 is reported as a pseudogene. The CDR3 loop spans 14 amino acids. CDR3 in DNA: TGTGCAAGTCGCTTCCCTGCAGGGGTCTATGGCTACACCTTC. Translation gives CASRFPAGVYGYTF.

V usage is TRBV7-9 and J usage is TRBJ1-3, with D uncertain. The germline V gene encodes CDR1 SEHNR and CDR2 FQNEAQ (reference sequence). V gave up 5 bases and J gave up 4 bases, with 9 bases separating them. This CDR3 has 13 residues. The CDR3 coding sequence is TGTGCCAGCAGCCTACCCACCGGAAACACCATATATTTT. It encodes CASSLPTGNTIYF.

The J gene is TRBJ1-1, the V gene TRBV4-2; possible D gene TRBD1, 5 bases. This CDR3 is 17 amino acids long. Germline CDR1 is LGHNA and CDR2 is YNFKEQ. V lost 2 bases and J 2 bases, leaving 18 bases between the germline ends. The CDR3 coding sequence is TGTGCCAGCAGCCAAAGGGGCGGAGGGAGTCTCAACACTGAAGCTTTCTTT. Translation gives CASSQRGGGSLNTEAFF.

This clone is a singleton in its sample. This rearrangement joins TRBV5-1 to TRBJ2-3; TRBD2 agrees at 9 bases. The CDR3 totals 16 residues. The germline V gene has CDR1 SGHRS and CDR2 YFSETQ. Unmatched junction bases numbered 7, after V lost 3 bases and J lost 2 bases. The CDR3 spells CASSWNLAGTTDTQYF. The CDR3 bases are TGCGCCAGCAGCTGGAATCTAGCGGGGACCACAGATACGCAGTATTTT.

The rearrangement joins TRBV14 to TRBJ1-1, with 8 bases fitting TRBD1. CDR1 SGHDN and CDR2 FVKESK come from the germline V gene. The ends lost 6 bases at V and 0 bases at J; junction bases unmatched: 6. The CDR3 length is 15 residues. CDR3 nucleotide sequence: TGTGCCAGCAGAATTACAGGGGGGTTGAACACTGAAGCTTTCTTT. This translates into CASRITGGLNTEAFF.

This chain links TRBV6-6 with TRBJ2-3; D is undetermined. The CDR3 spans 12 residues. V was cut by 5 bases and J by 6 bases, with 9 bases left in between. Germline lookup yields CDR1 MNHNY and CDR2 SVGAGI (reference sequence). Here the CDR3 reads CASSLLSDTQYF. DNA of the CDR3: TGTGCCAGCAGTCTCCTATCGGATACGCAGTATTTT.

The J gene is TRBJ1-1, the V gene TRBV28; a possible D gene is TRBD1 (6 bases). V was cut by 7 bases and J by 9 bases, with 21 bases left in between. CDR1 and CDR2 from the germline V gene are MDHEN and SYDVKM. This CDR3 has 14 residues. CDR3: CASTKSQGYRKAFF. CDR3 nucleotide sequence: TGTGCCAGCACCAAATCACAGGGATATAGGAAAGCTTTCTTT. Using reference TRBV28 and TRBJ1-1 for the parts outside the CDR3, the full variable domain is DVKVTQSSRYLVKRTGEKVFLECVQDMDHENMFWYRQDPGLGLRLIYFSYDVKMKEKGDIPEGYSVSREKKERFSLILESASTNQTSMYLCASTKSQGYRKAFFGQGTRLTVV.

The CDR3 coding sequence is TGTGCCATCAAGCCCGAGGCAACTGGGGCCAACGTCCTGACTTTC. This codes for CAIKPEATGANVLTF. This rearrangement joins TRBV10-3 to TRBJ2-6; the D is unclear. Trimming took 7 bases from V and 2 from J, leaving 12 bases between them. The CDR3 runs 15 residues. Germline V gene sequence: CDR1 ENHRY, CDR2 SYGVKD.

This clone came up a few times. The chain recombines TRBV28 with TRBJ1-1; D gene uncertain. The V gene's germline CDR1 is MDHEN and CDR2 SYDVKM. Trimming took 1 base from V and 5 from J, leaving 5 bases between them. CDR3 size: 12 residues. CDR3 DNA: TGTGCCAGCAGTTTATTTATGACTGAAGCTTTCTTT. Translating gives CASSLFMTEAFF.

The J gene is TRBJ2-3, the V gene TRBV19; 11 nucleotides line up with TRBD2. This CDR3 is built from 17 residues. With 3 bases clipped from V and 4 bases from J, the junction kept 9 bases outside the gene matches. Germline CDR1 reads LNHDA; CDR2 reads SQIVND (reference sequence). The DNA for the CDR3 is TGTGCCAGTAGTATGGGGGTTACTAGCGGGAGCTCAGATACGCAGTATTTT. It translates to CASSMGVTSGSSDTQYF. Complete variable domain (other parts from reference TRBV19 and TRBJ2-3): DGGITQSPKYLFRKEGQNVTLSCEQNLNHDAMYWYRQDPGQGLRLIYYSQIVNDFQKGDIAEGYSVSREKKESFPLTVTSAQKNPTAFYLCASSMGVTSGSSDTQYFGPGTRLTVL.

J is TRBJ2-2 and V is TRBV3-1 (or the pseudogene TRBV3-2); 13 nucleotides match TRBD2. The CDR3 runs to 15 residues. In germline, CDR1 is LGHDT, CDR2 YNNKEL (reference sequence). With 10 bases clipped from V and 4 bases from J, the junction kept 6 bases outside the gene matches. In DNA form, the CDR3 reads TGTGCCACAGGGACTAGCGGGAAACGCACCGGGGAGCTGTTTTTT. Translating gives CATGTSGKRTGELFF.

The rearrangement links TRBV10-2 to TRBJ2-5, with 8 bases matching TRBD2. The CDR3 runs to 15 residues. Germline-derived CDR1 and CDR2 are WSHSY and SAAADI. V was clipped by 5 bases and J by 5 bases; unmatched bases: 10. The CDR3 here is CASSISGAVAETQYF. As DNA, the CDR3 is TGCGCCAGCAGTATTAGCGGGGCCGTCGCGGAGACCCAGTACTTC.

The chain combines TRBV19 with TRBJ1-1; D possibly corresponds to TRBD1 (6 bases). V was cut by 4 bases and J by 4 bases, with 19 bases left in between. Germline V gives CDR1 LNHDA, CDR2 SQIVND (reference sequence). The CDR3 runs to 16 residues. The CDR3 region has the DNA TGTGCCAGTAGTACCGCTTGGGGAGGGGGATTCACTGAAGCTTTCTTT. Translating gives CASSTAWGGGFTEAFF.

This chain uses TRBV7-2 with TRBJ2-7, with D tentatively TRBD1 (6 bases). This CDR3 region has 15 residues. Germline V gives CDR1 SGHTA, CDR2 FQGNSA. Trimming stripped 5 bases from V and 6 bases from J, with 20 bases between. In nucleotides, the CDR3 is TGTGCCAGCAGCATTAACAGGGCAGGAGGCTCCGAGCAGTACTTC. Translated: CASSINRAGGSEQYF.

This clone was observed a single time. This rearrangement joins TRBV29-1 to TRBJ2-1, with 9 nucleotides matching TRBD2. J gave up 1 base and V 2 bases, and 9 bases lay outside the gene matches. The germline V gene has CDR1 SQVTM and CDR2 ANQGSEA. This CDR3 region has 17 residues. The CDR3 DNA reads TGCAGCGTTGAACTAGCGGGGAGTTACGGTTCCTACAATGAGCAGTTCTTC. This translates into CSVELAGSYGSYNEQFF.

The chain joins TRBV5-4 to TRBJ1-2; TRBD1 matches at 10 bases. The germline gives CDR1 SGHNT, CDR2 YYREEE (reference sequence). The CDR3 covers 14 residues. Trimming took 4 bases from V and 5 from J; bases not matched to a gene: 5. Here the CDR3 DNA reads TGTGCCAGCAGCGAGGACAGGGGGAGATATGGCTACACCTTC. Translating gives CASSEDRGRYGYTF.

V gene TRBV7-6 combines with J gene TRBJ1-6; 9 bases line up with TRBD1. Per germline, CDR1 SGHVS and CDR2 FNYEAQ. J lost 7 bases, V lost 5 bases, and 6 bases had no gene match. The CDR3 totals 15 residues. The CDR3 DNA follows: TGTGCCAGCAGCCGGGACAGGGCGGGGAATTCACCCCTCCACTTT. Encoded protein: CASSRDRAGNSPLHF.

J is TRBJ1-5 and V is TRBV6-6, with TRBD1 as a possible D gene (5 bases). The V end lost 7 bases, the J end lost 6 bases, and 16 bases lay between the germline ends. Germline lookup yields CDR1 MNHNY and CDR2 SVGAGI (reference sequence). This CDR3 comprises 14 residues. CDR3 in amino acids: CASTKLRGVQPQHF. CDR3 in DNA: TGTGCCAGCACTAAACTGCGGGGGGTTCAGCCCCAGCATTTT.

The chain joins TRBV7-2 to TRBJ1-5, with unresolved D. Germline V gene lookup returns CDR1 SGHTA and CDR2 FQGNSA. CDR3 size: 13 residues. Trimming removed 1 base from V and 6 bases from J, with 7 bases in between. The CDR3 region has the DNA TGTGCCAGCAGCTTAGGTGGCGGTCAGCCCCAGCATTTT. Its translation is CASSLGGGQPQHF.

The chain carries TRBV29-1 and TRBJ1-2; D is uncertain. The V gene's germline CDR1 is SQVTM and CDR2 ANQGSEA. The CDR3 has 11 residues. V was clipped by 4 bases and J by 8 bases, with 11 bases between them. CDR3 sequence (DNA): TGCAGCGTTGCTGAGGGAGGCGGCTACACCTTC. This codes for CSVAEGGGYTF.

This clone has a single count. The CDR3 DNA sequence: TGTGCCAGCAGTACCCAGGGGTGGCATGAGCAGTTCTTC. It translates to CASSTQGWHEQFF. The genes are TRBV27 and TRBJ2-1, with D perhaps matching TRBD1 (6 bases). Trimming removed 5 bases from V and 8 bases from J, with 13 bases in between. Germline CDR1 is MNHEY and CDR2 is SMNVEV (reference sequence). The CDR3 contains 13 residues.

This clone was seen a single time. The V and J genes are TRBV18 and TRBJ2-7; possibly TRBD2 for D (6 bases). Deletions cut 3 bases from V and 4 bases from J, with 10 bases between. CDR1 is KGHSH and CDR2 is LQKENI in the germline V gene. The CDR3 length is 13 residues. The CDR3 nucleotides are TGTGCCAGCTCACCGACTAGACAATACGAGCAGTACTTC. Amino acid sequence: CASSPTRQYEQYF.